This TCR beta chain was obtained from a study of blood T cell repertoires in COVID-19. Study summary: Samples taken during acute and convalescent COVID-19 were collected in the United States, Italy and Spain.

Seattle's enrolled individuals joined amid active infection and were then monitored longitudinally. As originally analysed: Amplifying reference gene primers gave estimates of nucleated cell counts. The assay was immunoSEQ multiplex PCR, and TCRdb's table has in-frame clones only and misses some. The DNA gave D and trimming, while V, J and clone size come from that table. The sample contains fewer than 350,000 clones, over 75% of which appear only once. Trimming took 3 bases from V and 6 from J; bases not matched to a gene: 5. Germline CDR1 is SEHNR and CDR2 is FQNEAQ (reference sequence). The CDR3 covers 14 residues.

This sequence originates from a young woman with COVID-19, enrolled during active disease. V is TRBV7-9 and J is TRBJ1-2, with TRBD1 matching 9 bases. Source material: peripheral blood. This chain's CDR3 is CASSLGQGIHGYTF. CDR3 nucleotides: TGTGCCAGCAGCTTGGGACAGGGAATTCATGGCTACACCTTC. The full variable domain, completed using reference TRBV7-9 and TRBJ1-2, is DTGVSQNPRHKITKRGQNVTFRCDPISEHNRLYWYRQTLGQGPEFLTYFQNEAQLEKSRLLSDRFSAERPKGSFSTLEIQRTEQGDSAMYLCASSLGQGIHGYTFGSGTRLTVV.